What follows are 26 T cell receptor beta chains derived from one specimen sequenced in a study of cytomegalovirus exposure and HLA in healthy donors. Method: immunoSEQ multiplex PCR; TCRdb's copy keeps in-frame clones and lacks some. The sample has 250,000 or so clones; roughly 89% are singletons. Sequenced: PBMCs. The receptors here all came from a woman under 30 in good health and CMV-seronegative.

With respect to this clone: This sample includes further DNA sequences coding for the same CDR3. This chain connects TRBV7-2 to TRBJ2-3; D may be TRBD2 (6 bases). Trimming stripped 1 base from V and 1 base from J, with 9 bases between. This CDR3 contains 15 residues. CDR1 and CDR2 (germline): SGHTA, FQGNSA. The DNA for the CDR3 is TGTGCCAGCAGCTTAGTGGGCGGGGGCACAGATACGCAGTATTTT. Translated: CASSLVGGGTDTQYF.

The chain couples TRBV4-2 to TRBJ2-1; 8 bases are a match to TRBD1. CDR3 length: 19 residues. Germline V gene data show CDR1 as LGHNA and CDR2 as YNFKEQ. Trimming at V came to 4 bases and at J to 2 bases, leaving 16 bases not matched to a gene. The CDR3 DNA is TGTGCCAGCAGCCGCCCGGGACAGGCCTCCTCCGGGACCTACAATGAGCAGTTCTTC. Translated, it gives CASSRPGQASSGTYNEQFF.

This clone was observed a single time. V and J are TRBV5-4 and TRBJ2-1; 15 positions match TRBD2. Unmatched junction bases numbered 5, after V lost 3 bases and J lost 10 bases. Looked up from germline, CDR1 is SGHNT and CDR2 is YYREEE (reference sequence). The CDR3 totals 15 residues. The CDR3 region is CASSYGTSGGYEQFF. CDR3 sequence (DNA): TGTGCCAGCAGCTACGGGACTAGCGGGGGGTACGAGCAGTTCTTC.

The chain is built from TRBV27 and TRBJ1-2; D is uncertain. CDR1 and CDR2 from the germline V gene are MNHEY and SMNVEV (reference sequence). The CDR3 totals 12 residues. Trimming cost V 4 bases and J 8 bases, with 11 bases left between them. The CDR3 is CASSSRSEGYTF. In DNA, the CDR3 is TGTGCCAGCAGTTCCAGGTCTGAGGGCTACACCTTC.

This sequence joins TRBV19 and TRBJ1-4; 10 bases are shared with TRBD1. The CDR3 length is 16 residues. Germline V gene sequence: CDR1 LNHDA, CDR2 SQIVND (reference sequence). V shed 6 bases and J 7 bases; nucleotides not matched to a gene: 11. The CDR3 nucleotides are TGTGCCAGTAGCCAGCAGGGGGACAGGGGAAGTGAAAAACTGTTTTTT. Translation: CASSQQGDRGSEKLFF. The whole variable domain, remainder taken from reference TRBV19 and TRBJ1-4, is DGGITQSPKYLFRKEGQNVTLSCEQNLNHDAMYWYRQDPGQGLRLIYYSQIVNDFQKGDIAEGYSVSREKKESFPLTVTSAQKNPTAFYLCASSQQGDRGSEKLFFGSGTQLSVL.

The chain is built from TRBV10-3 and TRBJ1-1; D remains ambiguous. CDR1 is ENHRY, CDR2 SYGVKD, per germline. Trimming stripped 4 bases from V and 1 base from J, with 10 bases between. The CDR3 extends over 14 amino acids. The CDR3 reads CAISVSLSNTEAFF. In DNA form, the CDR3 reads TGTGCCATCAGTGTGTCTCTCTCGAACACTGAAGCTTTCTTT.

The chain is built from TRBV25-1 and TRBJ1-4; 7 nucleotides line up with TRBD1. Unmatched junction bases numbered 5, after V lost 3 bases and J lost 4 bases. Germline CDR1 MGHDK, CDR2 SYGVNS. The CDR3 runs to 15 residues. CDR3 bases: TGTGCCAGCAGTGACCCGACAGGGCTTAATGAAAAACTGTTTTTT. Translation: CASSDPTGLNEKLFF.

The chain has TRBV2 and TRBJ1-5; maybe TRBD1 (5 bases). The CDR3 has 14 residues. Trimming took 6 bases from V and 4 from J, leaving 13 bases between them. Germline CDR1 and CDR2: SNHLY and FYNNEI. CDR3 protein: CASSGGLKNQPQHF. CDR3 bases: TGTGCCAGCAGCGGGGGACTGAAAAATCAGCCCCAGCATTTT.

The chain is built from TRBV25-1 and TRBJ1-6; D remains unclear. The CDR3 is 14 residues long. Between the trimmed V and J ends, which lost 6 bases and 7 bases, there was a span of 13 bases. Germline V gene sequence: CDR1 MGHDK, CDR2 SYGVNS. This chain's CDR3 is CASSTGPINSPLHF. As DNA, the CDR3 is TGTGCCAGCAGCACTGGGCCGATAAATTCACCCCTCCACTTT.

This sequence joins TRBV6-5 and TRBJ1-5; 9 bases line up with TRBD1. CDR1 MNHEY and CDR2 SVGAGI come from the germline V gene. J was trimmed by 5 bases and V by 11 bases; bases with no gene match: 7. The CDR3 has 13 residues. The CDR3 nucleotides are TGTGCCGCCAGTCGGGACAGGGATCAGCCCCAGCATTTT. It yields the protein CAASRDRDQPQHF.

V is TRBV19 and J is TRBJ2-3, with 7 bases identical to TRBD1. Germline values: CDR1 LNHDA, CDR2 SQIVND (reference sequence). V lost 7 bases and J lost 2; bases outside the gene matches: 9. The CDR3 length is 15 residues. The CDR3 DNA reads TGTGCCAGTAAGCCCGACAGGGCTTACACAGATACGCAGTATTTT. It encodes CASKPDRAYTDTQYF.

V and J are TRBV28 and TRBJ2-3, with D perhaps matching TRBD2 (7 bases). Per germline, CDR1 MDHEN and CDR2 SYDVKM. This CDR3 spans 13 amino acids. The V gene lost 8 bases and the J gene lost 7 bases, with 16 bases spanning the gap. CDR3 bases: TGTGCCAGCTCTGAGGGGGGGCGCCATACGCAGTATTTT. As protein: CASSEGGRHTQYF.

The genes are TRBV4-1 and TRBJ2-6; the D gene is possibly TRBD1 (5 bases). Between the trimmed V and J ends, which lost 2 bases and 0 bases, there was a span of 11 bases. The germline CDR1 and CDR2 sequences are MGHRA and YSYEKL. The CDR3 totals 17 residues. The CDR3 sequence: CASSQTPTDSGANVLTF. The CDR3 DNA reads TGCGCCAGCAGCCAAACTCCGACAGACTCTGGGGCCAACGTCCTGACTTTC.

The chain joins TRBV28 to TRBJ2-1; 8 nucleotides align to TRBD1. CDR1 and CDR2 (germline): MDHEN, SYDVKM. Trimming took 2 bases from V and 6 from J; bases not matched to a gene: 6. This CDR3 is 15 amino acids long. The CDR3 coding sequence is TGTGCCAGCAGTTTAAGGGGAGACAGGGGCAATGAGCAGTTCTTC. Its translation: CASSLRGDRGNEQFF.

The chain joins TRBV27 to TRBJ2-6; D remains unclear. The CDR3 extends over 16 amino acids. Germline V gene lookup returns CDR1 MNHEY and CDR2 SMNVEV (reference sequence). The germline V and J ends were trimmed by 2 bases and 0 bases, with 8 bases remaining between them. The CDR3 coding sequence is TGTGCCAGCAGTTTAGGAGAAGGCTCTGGGGCCAACGTCCTGACTTTC. Protein product: CASSLGEGSGANVLTF.

The CDR3 here is CASSGRQELPYSNQPQHF. CDR3 nucleotide sequence: TGTGCCAGTAGTGGCCGACAGGAGCTACCGTATAGCAATCAGCCCCAGCATTTT. The chain couples TRBV19 to TRBJ1-5; D is possibly TRBD1 (6 bases). Germline CDR1 and CDR2: LNHDA and SQIVND (reference sequence). Trimming took 5 bases from V and 0 from J, leaving 20 bases between them. CDR3 size: 18 residues. Combining the CDR3 with reference TRBV19 and TRBJ1-5 gives the whole variable domain DGGITQSPKYLFRKEGQNVTLSCEQNLNHDAMYWYRQDPGQGLRLIYYSQIVNDFQKGDIAEGYSVSREKKESFPLTVTSAQKNPTAFYLCASSGRQELPYSNQPQHFGDGTRLSIL.

V and J are TRBV4-3 and TRBJ1-4, with D unclear. Germline CDR1 and CDR2: LGHNA and YSLEER. This CDR3 has 15 residues. Trimming took off 1 base at V and 8 bases at J, with 14 bases between the two ends. The CDR3 here is CASSQGLRGGEKLFF. Here the CDR3 DNA reads TGCGCCAGCAGCCAAGGGTTACGGGGAGGGGAAAAACTGTTTTTT.

This clone was seen just once. The chain joins TRBV4-2 to TRBJ2-2, with TRBD1 identical over 10 bases. Losses at the gene ends were 0 bases for V and 2 bases for J; bases not matched to a gene: 6. The CDR3 runs to 18 residues. Looked up from germline, CDR1 is LGHNA and CDR2 is YNFKEQ. CDR3 coding DNA: TGTGCCAGCAGCCAAGATGGGACAGGGGTATTAAACACCGGGGAGCTGTTTTTT. Translated: CASSQDGTGVLNTGELFF.

This clone has only a few counts. The V gene is TRBV7-2, the J gene TRBJ1-1; 12 bases are a match to TRBD1. Unmatched junction bases numbered 7, after V lost 6 bases and J lost 5 bases. Germline lookup yields CDR1 SGHTA and CDR2 FQGNSA. CDR3 size: 15 residues. CDR3 DNA: TGTGCCAGCAGGCCGGGACAGGGGGCCTGGACTGAAGCTTTCTTT. Translation gives CASRPGQGAWTEAFF.

This chain uses TRBV6-1 with TRBJ2-7, with 11 positions matching TRBD2. Trimming removed 2 bases from V and 5 bases from J; junction bases left unmatched: 20. The CDR3 totals 20 residues. Looked up from germline, CDR1 is MNHNS and CDR2 is SASEGT. For the CDR3, the DNA is TGTGCCAGCAGTGAACTTGGGTCGGGGGGAGGACTAGCGGGTACTGACGAGCAGTACGTC. Its translation: CASSELGSGGGLAGTDEQYV.

As for this clone: The junction shows a germline mismatch at one end, possibly a read error. The V and J genes are TRBV7-7 and TRBJ2-5, with 10 positions matching TRBD1. The CDR3 is 14 residues long. Germline V lookup: CDR1 SSHAT, CDR2 FNYEAQ (reference sequence). In nucleotides, the CDR3 is TGTGCTAGCAGCCCGACAGGGGGCGGTGAGACCCAGTACTTC. Its translation: CASSPTGGGETQYF.

The genes are TRBV5-1 and TRBJ1-5; a weak D match, TRBD1 (5 bases). The V gene lost 4 bases and the J gene lost 6 bases, with 11 bases spanning the gap. The CDR3 length is 13 residues. Germline loops: CDR1 SGHRS, CDR2 YFSETQ. For the CDR3, the DNA is TGCGCCAGCAGCGCCAGGGTGGGTCAGCCCCAGCATTTT. Translated, it gives CASSARVGQPQHF.

V is TRBV9 and J is TRBJ2-1; D is possibly TRBD2 (5 bases). Germline V CDR1 and CDR2: SGDLS, YYNGEE. The V end lost 0 bases, the J end lost 8 bases, and 15 bases lay between the germline ends. This CDR3 region has 15 residues. The DNA for the CDR3 is TGTGCCAGCAGCGTAGAATCTTCGGGGTTCTATGAGCAGTTCTTC. Translated, it gives CASSVESSGFYEQFF. The variable domain in full, with the rest retrieved from reference TRBV9 and TRBJ2-1, is DSGVTQTPKHLITATGQRVTLRCSPRSGDLSVYWYQQSLDQGLQFLIQYYNGEERAKGNILERFSAQQFPDLHSELNLSSLELGDSALYFCASSVESSGFYEQFFGPGTRLTVL.

The rearrangement uses TRBV13 and TRBJ1-5; weak D call: TRBD1 (5 bases). Trimming cost V 0 bases and J 5 bases, with 8 bases left between them. The CDR3 sequence is 14 residues long. The V gene's germline CDR1 is PRHDT and CDR2 FYEKMQ (reference sequence). The CDR3 spells CASSLGRGYQPQHF. CDR3 in DNA: TGTGCCAGCAGCTTAGGCCGGGGGTATCAGCCCCAGCATTTT.

The genes are TRBV4-3 and TRBJ1-2; 7 positions agree with TRBD1. The CDR3 is 17 residues long. Germline V lookup: CDR1 LGHNA, CDR2 YSLEER. Trimming took 3 bases from V and 4 from J; bases not matched to a gene: 14. CDR3 DNA: TGCGCCAGCAGCCACGCGTTCGACAGGGAGGATTTCTATGGCTACACCTTC. Its protein is CASSHAFDREDFYGYTF.

The chain carries TRBV7-8 and TRBJ2-4, with 10 bases fitting TRBD1. Germline V gene data show CDR1 as SGHVS and CDR2 as FQNEAQ. Losses at the gene ends were 5 bases for V and 5 bases for J; bases not matched to a gene: 6. The CDR3 has 15 amino acids. CDR3 amino acids: CASSEGDRGENIQYF. CDR3 DNA: TGTGCCAGCAGCGAGGGGGACAGGGGTGAAAACATTCAGTACTTC.